The text below deals with one T cell receptor (beta chain). A far larger clone is just one base off, so this is likely a read error. Time point of the sample: newly diagnosed GD, antithyroid drugs for less than 3 months. Construction of the TCR library relied on RNA isolated from PBMCs. The CDR3 contains 14 residues. V lost 1 base and J lost 4, with 10 bases in between. The data are from a study of regulatory T cells in long-lasting Graves disease. Construction of the TCR beta libraries employed iRepertoire HTBI primers in conjunction with Arm-PCR of CDR3 regions. TCRdb processed the multiplex PCR reads anew with MiXCR; each CDR3 protein has one entry. The data show 200,000 to 250,000 distinct CDR3 sequences, around 19% seen once. In addition, the sample was reused for a study of T cells in Graves' hyperthyroidism and ophthalmopathy.

The chain uses TRBV12-3 or TRBV12-4 and TRBJ1-2; D is undetermined. The source of this sequence is a woman in her twenties or thirties with Graves disease. Sample: peripheral blood mononuclear cells (PBMCs), taken at new diagnosis, from a patient treated with antithyroid drugs. The CDR3 coding sequence is TGTGCCAGCAGTTTAGACGGCCTTGGCTATGGCTACACCTTC. As protein: CASSLDGLGYGYTF.